The 17 T cell receptor beta chains reported below all come from one sample, sequenced in a study of blood T cell repertoires in COVID-19. Sequenced by immunoSEQ multiplex PCR; TCRdb stores in-frame clones only, minus some. The sample consists of about 170,000 clones, around 90% of them appearing once. Sequencing input: peripheral blood. These receptor sequences come from a woman aged 80 or over with COVID-19, enrolled during active disease.

The chain couples TRBV6-1 to TRBJ1-1; maybe TRBD1 (5 bases). Per germline, CDR1 MNHNS and CDR2 SASEGT. Trimming cost V 3 bases and J 5 bases, with 10 bases left between them. The CDR3 is 13 amino acids. In DNA form, the CDR3 reads TGTGCCAGCAGTGATTGGGGGGATACTGAAGCTTTCTTT. Protein sequence: CASSDWGDTEAFF.

The count of this clone is one. The CDR3: CSVVTGVHEQYF. CDR3 sequence (DNA): TGCAGCGTTGTCACAGGGGTCCACGAGCAGTACTTC. The rearrangement uses TRBV29-1 and TRBJ2-7; TRBD1 agrees at 7 bases. Looked up from germline, CDR1 is SQVTM and CDR2 is ANQGSEA. V trimming: 4 bases; J trimming: 5 bases; junction bases outside the gene matches: 5. The CDR3 contains 12 residues.

This rearrangement joins TRBV6-5 to TRBJ1-2; D is unresolved. CDR3 size: 14 residues. Germline V gives CDR1 MNHEY, CDR2 SVGAGI. Trimming removed 4 bases at V and 1 base at J, with 10 bases between. Here the CDR3 DNA reads TGTGCCAGCAGTTTGGCGGGTGGTAACTATGGCTACACCTTC. It codes for CASSLAGGNYGYTF.

The chain couples TRBV7-2 to TRBJ2-7, with TRBD1 matching 10 bases. The CDR3 is 16 amino acids. V lost 4 bases and J lost 7; bases outside the gene matches: 13. Per germline, CDR1 SGHTA and CDR2 FQGNSA. CDR3 sequence (DNA): TGTGCCAGCAGCTCTCAATCCGGGACAGGGGTTGGGGAGCAGTACTTC. Translating it yields CASSSQSGTGVGEQYF.

V usage is TRBV6-1 and J usage is TRBJ1-2; D gene ambiguous. Germline values: CDR1 MNHNS, CDR2 SASEGT. This CDR3 has 14 amino acids. With 2 bases removed from V and 8 bases from J, the gap between germline ends came to 15 bases. The CDR3 protein is CASSEKGRAGGYTF. The CDR3 DNA follows: TGTGCCAGCAGTGAAAAGGGCCGGGCGGGAGGCTACACCTTC.

This clone was recorded only once. The V and J genes are TRBV5-1 and TRBJ2-1; 13 bases align to TRBD2. The CDR3 extends over 16 amino acids. With V trimmed by 3 bases and J by 9 bases, 9 bases remained unmatched. Germline CDR1 is SGHRS and CDR2 is YFSETQ. The CDR3 is CASSSTTSGRAREQFF. The DNA of the CDR3 is TGCGCCAGCAGCTCCACCACTAGCGGGAGGGCCCGTGAGCAGTTCTTC. Together with reference TRBV5-1 and TRBJ2-1, the CDR3 gives the full variable domain: KAGVTQTPRYLIKTRGQQVTLSCSPISGHRSVSWYQQTPGQGLQFLFEYFSETQRNKGNFPGRFSGRQFSNSRSEMNVSTLELGDSALYLCASSSTTSGRAREQFFGPGTRLTVL.

The chain combines TRBV28 with TRBJ2-3; 9 bases match TRBD1. Germline-derived CDR1 and CDR2 are MDHEN and SYDVKM. Trimming at V came to 5 bases and at J to 3 bases, leaving 6 bases not matched to a gene. The CDR3 contains 15 residues. The CDR3 nucleotides read TGTGCCAGCAGTATGGGACAGGGAGGTACAGATACGCAGTATTTT. Residues: CASSMGQGGTDTQYF.

The chain employs TRBV5-1 and TRBJ1-1; 10 positions match TRBD1. This CDR3 spans 13 amino acids. Germline lookup yields CDR1 SGHRS and CDR2 YFSETQ. With V trimmed by 4 bases and J by 11 bases, 8 bases remained unmatched. CDR3 sequence: CASSLGTGEKAFF. For the CDR3, the DNA is TGCGCCAGCAGCCTTGGGACAGGGGAGAAGGCTTTCTTT.

V gene TRBV7-2 combines with J gene TRBJ2-1; 8 bases align to TRBD1. CDR1 is SGHTA and CDR2 is FQGNSA in the germline V gene. V shed 8 bases, J shed 4 bases, and the junction held 10 bases outside the gene matches. This CDR3 region has 15 residues. CDR3 coding DNA: TGTGCCAGCGGAAAAGACAGGGGTCCTTACAATGAGCAGTTCTTC. Its protein product is CASGKDRGPYNEQFF. Together with reference TRBV7-2 and TRBJ2-1, the CDR3 gives the full variable domain: GAGVSQSPSNKVTEKGKDVELRCDPISGHTALYWYRQSLGQGLEFLIYFQGNSAPDKSGLPSDRFSAERTGGSVSTLTIQRTQQEDSAVYLCASGKDRGPYNEQFFGPGTRLTVL.

The chain recombines TRBV18 with TRBJ2-1; TRBD2 might be the D (6 bases). The CDR3 spans 15 residues. CDR1 is KGHSH, CDR2 LQKENI, per germline. V was clipped by 6 bases and J by 7 bases, with 19 bases between them. CDR3 amino acids: CASSMRRGTGNEQFF. As DNA, the CDR3 is TGTGCCAGCTCGATGCGGCGGGGCACGGGGAATGAGCAGTTCTTC. Looking up the rest from reference TRBV18 and TRBJ2-1 gives the full variable domain: NAGVMQNPRHLVRRRGQEARLRCSPMKGHSHVYWYRQLPEEGLKFMVYLQKENIIDESGMPKERFSAEFPKEGPSILRIQQVVRGDSAAYFCASSMRRGTGNEQFFGPGTRLTVL.

This clone is a singleton in its sample. This chain connects TRBV28 to TRBJ1-4, with D hard to call. With 2 bases removed from V and 10 bases from J, the gap between germline ends came to 8 bases. The CDR3 has 12 residues. CDR1 and CDR2 (germline): MDHEN, SYDVKM. In nucleotides, the CDR3 is TGTGCCAGCAGTTTACGGGGAAGAAAACTGTTTTTT. Residues: CASSLRGRKLFF.

The CDR3 DNA is TGTGCCACCAGCCCACATGCGGAGGAGACCCAGTACTTC. Translated, it gives CATSPHAEETQYF. V usage is TRBV24-1 and J usage is TRBJ2-5; D is undetermined. Trimming shortened V by 7 bases and J by 5 bases, and 13 bases separated the two germline ends. The CDR3 is 13 amino acids. The V gene's germline CDR1 is KGHDR and CDR2 SFDVKD.

The V call is TRBV7-9, the J call TRBJ2-1; D possibly corresponds to TRBD2 (5 bases). CDR1 and CDR2 from the germline V gene are SEHNR and FQNEAQ (reference sequence). The CDR3 is made up of 13 amino acids. V lost 6 bases and J 7 bases, leaving 13 bases between the germline ends. The CDR3 nucleotides are TGTGCCAGCAGGCGAACTAGTTTAAATGAGCAGTTCTTC. This gives the protein CASRRTSLNEQFF. Full variable domain (outside the CDR3, taken from reference TRBV7-9 and TRBJ2-1): DTGVSQNPRHKITKRGQNVTFRCDPISEHNRLYWYRQTLGQGPEFLTYFQNEAQLEKSRLLSDRFSAERPKGSFSTLEIQRTEQGDSAMYLCASRRTSLNEQFFGPGTRLTVL.

The chain recombines TRBV27 with TRBJ1-1, with 8 bases aligning to TRBD1. The V segment lost 7 bases and the J segment 1 base; nucleotides outside the gene matches: 5. Germline V gene lookup returns CDR1 MNHEY and CDR2 SMNVEV (reference sequence). The length of the CDR3 is 14 residues. The CDR3 nucleotides read TGTGCCAGCACAAGCAGGGGGCGGAACACTGAAGCTTTCTTT. It specifies CASTSRGRNTEAFF.

The J gene is TRBJ2-1, the V gene TRBV5-1, with 7 bases matching TRBD1. The CDR3 covers 14 residues. CDR1 is SGHRS and CDR2 is YFSETQ in the germline V gene. The ends lost 5 bases at V and 5 bases at J; junction bases unmatched: 7. The CDR3 sequence is CASRTTGVHNEQFF. CDR3 coding DNA: TGCGCCAGCAGAACCACAGGGGTCCACAATGAGCAGTTCTTC.

V usage is TRBV19 and J usage is TRBJ2-7; 15 bases are a match to TRBD2. The V and J ends lost 4 bases and 6 bases, in that order; junction bases with no gene match: 13. The germline V gene encodes CDR1 LNHDA and CDR2 SQIVND (reference sequence). The CDR3 runs to 18 residues. CDR3 DNA sequence: TGTGCCAGTAGTACCAAAACGCGGACTAGCGGGAGGGAGATCGAGCAGTACTTC. As protein: CASSTKTRTSGREIEQYF.

V gene TRBV29-1 combines with J gene TRBJ2-7; tentative D call: TRBD2 (6 bases). Trimming cost V 1 base and J 3 bases, with 19 bases left between them. The CDR3 has 16 residues. In germline, CDR1 is SQVTM, CDR2 ANQGSEA. The DNA of the CDR3 is TGCAGCGTTGAAGTCACGTGGGGGAGCGGGTTCTACGAGCAGTACTTC. This sequence encodes CSVEVTWGSGFYEQYF.